Each of the 21 T cell receptor beta chains below was sequenced from the same sample in a study of CXCR3-negative and CXCR3-positive naive CD8 T cells. General study findings and limits: When CXCR3-positive naive cells were set against CXCR3-negative naive cells, the former had more hydrophobic TRB CDR3s.

UMI labels and 5' RACE were used to prepare the TRB cDNA libraries. TCRdb re-called the 5' RACE reads and catalogs CDR3 proteins one per entry, DNA excluded. This sample's clone table lists over 100,000 distinct CDR3 sequences. For these TCRs, the target antigens are not known. Sequenced material: naive CXCR3+ CD8+ T cells from blood. The sample's subset: CD45RO-CCR7+CD27+CD95- naive CD8+ T cells expressing CXCR3 (TNR3+). The receptor set was obtained from a human donor in good health. Some clones in this sample may be carry-over from other donors' samples.

This sequence joins TRBV5-1 and TRBJ2-3; the D call of TRBD2 rests on TCRdb alone, since no DNA is present to check it. This CDR3 has 16 residues. Per germline, CDR1 SGHRS and CDR2 YFSETQ. The CDR3 sequence is CASSLLGGGSADTQYF.

The chain combines TRBV27 with TRBJ1-1; TCRdb names TRBD1, which stays unverified in the absence of DNA. This CDR3 spans 13 amino acids. Germline CDR1 MNHEY, CDR2 SMNVEV (reference sequence). This chain's CDR3 is CASMKGANTEAFF.

The chain recombines TRBV5-1 with TRBJ2-7; absent DNA, TCRdb's TRBD2 call cannot be checked. The CDR3 is 16 residues long. Germline CDR1 reads SGHRS; CDR2 reads YFSETQ. The CDR3 spells CASSPPGLAVIYEQYF.

The chain is built from TRBV12-3 or TRBV12-4 and TRBJ2-5; the D gene TCRdb calls, TRBD2, cannot be checked with no DNA. This CDR3 is 18 amino acids long. CDR3 sequence reads: CASSFPTSGSPGQETQYF.

The genes are TRBV20-1 and TRBJ2-1. Germline V CDR1 and CDR2: DFQATT, SNEGSKA (reference sequence). The CDR3 has 15 residues. CDR3 in amino acids: CSASDYLSSYNEQFF.

The chain is built from TRBV27 and TRBJ2-7; lacking DNA, the TRBD1 call made by TCRdb goes unchecked. The germline V gene encodes CDR1 MNHEY and CDR2 SMNVEV (reference sequence). The CDR3 sequence is 14 residues long. The CDR3 protein is CASSFGTGSYEQYF.

The CDR3 protein is CASSQHDRSETQYF. V usage is TRBV7-9 and J usage is TRBJ2-5; TCRdb selects TRBD1, and the lack of DNA leaves this call unchecked. The CDR3 is made up of 14 amino acids. Germline loops: CDR1 SEHNR, CDR2 FQNEAQ (reference sequence). Drawing the rest from reference TRBV7-9 and TRBJ2-5, the complete variable domain is DTGVSQNPRHKITKRGQNVTFRCDPISEHNRLYWYRQTLGQGPEFLTYFQNEAQLEKSRLLSDRFSAERPKGSFSTLEIQRTEQGDSAMYLCASSQHDRSETQYFGPGTRLLVL.

The chain employs TRBV20-1 and TRBJ2-7. Germline loops: CDR1 DFQATT, CDR2 SNEGSKA (reference sequence). The CDR3 sequence is 11 residues long. The CDR3 loop is CSAREAYEQYF.

The rearrangement links TRBV29-1 to TRBJ2-3; TCRdb gives TRBD1 as the D gene, but with no DNA this cannot be confirmed. CDR1 and CDR2 from the germline V gene are SQVTM and ANQGSEA. This CDR3 is 14 amino acids long. The CDR3 spells CSVGPLDSTDTQYF.

The rearrangement links TRBV7-9 to TRBJ2-1; TCRdb's D gene call, TRBD2, goes unchecked for lack of DNA. Germline CDR1 SEHNR, CDR2 FQNEAQ (reference sequence). The CDR3 runs 18 residues. CDR3 loop: CASSHLGTSPSSYNEQFF.

V is TRBV12-3 or TRBV12-4 and J is TRBJ2-1; TCRdb outputs TRBD2, but without DNA this stays unchecked. The length of the CDR3 is 16 residues. The CDR3 spells CASSARQSRPYNEQFF.

V gene TRBV5-1 combines with J gene TRBJ1-2; the D gene TCRdb calls, TRBD1, cannot be checked with no DNA. The V gene's germline CDR1 is SGHRS and CDR2 YFSETQ. CDR3 length: 12 amino acids. The CDR3 loop reads CASSPGGEGYTF.

CDR3 sequence: CSVTGNGELFF. V is TRBV29-1 and J is TRBJ2-2; TCRdb's D call of TRBD1 is untestable without DNA. CDR3 size: 11 residues. Germline V CDR1 and CDR2: SQVTM, ANQGSEA.

The V gene is TRBV5-1, the J gene TRBJ2-7; the D gene TCRdb calls, TRBD1, cannot be checked with no DNA. The CDR3 runs 15 residues. Germline V gene lookup returns CDR1 SGHRS and CDR2 YFSETQ. The CDR3 sequence: CASSLTRDNSYEQYF.

The chain has TRBV28 and TRBJ2-1; the TCRdb D gene call, TRBD1, has no DNA to confirm it. Germline V gene data show CDR1 as MDHEN and CDR2 as SYDVKM. This CDR3 has 13 amino acids. This chain's CDR3 is CDSSLLGADEQFF. The variable domain in full, with the rest retrieved from reference TRBV28 and TRBJ2-1, is DVKVTQSSRYLVKRTGEKVFLECVQDMDHENMFWYRQDPGLGLRLIYFSYDVKMKEKGDIPEGYSVSREKKERFSLILESASTNQTSMYLCDSSLLGADEQFFGPGTRLTVL.

The gene calls are TRBV20-1 and TRBJ2-5; TCRdb returns TRBD1, unconfirmable since there is no DNA. The CDR3 has 12 residues. CDR1 DFQATT and CDR2 SNEGSKA come from the germline V gene (reference sequence). The CDR3 reads CRHPGRGETQYF.

The V gene is TRBV6-5, the J gene TRBJ2-2; TCRdb's assignment of TRBD1 cannot be checked, as there is no DNA. Germline V CDR1 and CDR2: MNHEY, SVGAGI. The CDR3 has 16 residues. This chain's CDR3 is CASSYLVGTVTGELFF.

CDR3: CASSATGGDYIGLEAFF. The chain uses TRBV5-5 and TRBJ1-1; TCRdb selects TRBD1, and the lack of DNA leaves this call unchecked. The CDR3 length is 17 residues. The germline V gene has CDR1 SGHKS and CDR2 YYEKEE (reference sequence).

The chain is built from TRBV5-1 and TRBJ2-1. The CDR3 is 14 amino acids. Per germline, CDR1 SGHRS and CDR2 YFSETQ. This chain's CDR3 is CASSLVAANNEQFF.

The chain joins TRBV12-3 or TRBV12-4 to TRBJ2-7; TCRdb outputs TRBD1, but without DNA this stays unchecked. The CDR3 has 13 residues. The CDR3 spells CASTAGQIHEQYF.

This rearrangement joins TRBV7-2 to TRBJ2-1; without DNA, the TCRdb call of TRBD1 cannot be checked. This CDR3 spans 15 amino acids. The germline V gene encodes CDR1 SGHTA and CDR2 FQGNSA. CDR3 amino acids: CASSYSGGPYNEQFF.